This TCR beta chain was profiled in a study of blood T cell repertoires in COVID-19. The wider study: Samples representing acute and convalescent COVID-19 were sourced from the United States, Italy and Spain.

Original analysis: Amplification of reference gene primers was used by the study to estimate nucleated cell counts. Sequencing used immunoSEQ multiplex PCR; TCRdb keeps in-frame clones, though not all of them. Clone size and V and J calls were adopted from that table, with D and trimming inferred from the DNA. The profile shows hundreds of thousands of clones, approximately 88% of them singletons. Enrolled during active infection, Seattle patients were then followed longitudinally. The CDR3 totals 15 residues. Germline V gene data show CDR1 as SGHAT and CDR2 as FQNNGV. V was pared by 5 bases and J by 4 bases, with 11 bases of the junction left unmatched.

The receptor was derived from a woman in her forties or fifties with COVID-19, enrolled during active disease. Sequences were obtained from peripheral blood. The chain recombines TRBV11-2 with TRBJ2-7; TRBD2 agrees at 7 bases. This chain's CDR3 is CASSESGAITYEQYF. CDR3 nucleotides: TGTGCCAGCAGCGAAAGCGGGGCCATCACTTACGAGCAGTACTTC.